This TCR beta chain originates from a study of PD-L1 blockade in urothelial cancer. At the level of the study: In 2014, patients got going on atezolizumab, taking 1,200 mg intravenously every 3 weeks.

The CDR3 loop spans 16 amino acids. Germline CDR1 and CDR2: MNHNS and SASEGT. V shed 4 bases, J shed 1 base, and the junction held 8 bases outside the gene matches. The templates were synthetic TCR analogs, and they were spiked into each PCR. Profiled with immunoSEQ multiplex PCR; TCRdb holds only in-frame clones, not every one. Among about 55,000 clones listed, roughly 84% were seen once. Time point indicated: pretreatment peripheral blood. This clone showed up just once. The source of this sequence is a man aged 50 or older with urothelial cancer. Sample: PBMCs, taken around atezolizumab (anti-PD-L1) treatment. V gene TRBV6-1 combines with J gene TRBJ2-5, with 8 bases aligning to TRBD2. The DNA of the CDR3 is TGTGCCAGCAGTGGATCGGGGGGGGGTTCCCAAGAGACCCAGTACTTC. Translation gives CASSGSGGGSQETQYF.